Below are 14 T cell receptor beta chains sequenced from a single sample in a study of blood T cell repertoires in COVID-19. TCRdb's table, derived via immunoSEQ multiplex PCR, lists solely in-frame clones and lacks some. Among 35,000 to 45,000 clones listed, around 81% were seen once. The sequenced sample was peripheral blood. Every receptor here comes from a human donor in a cohort sampled during active COVID-19.

The V gene is TRBV25-1, the J gene TRBJ2-3; 8 bases match TRBD2. The germline V gene has CDR1 MGHDK and CDR2 SYGVNS. The CDR3 has 14 amino acids. The CDR3 sequence: CATHGRGGTDTQYF. CDR3 coding DNA: TGTGCTACCCACGGGCGGGGGGGCACAGATACGCAGTATTTT.

The genes are TRBV7-2 and TRBJ1-1; D not resolved. From germline, CDR1 is SGHTA and CDR2 FQGNSA. This CDR3 is 14 amino acids long. V dropped 1 base and J dropped 6 bases, with 12 bases sitting between them. The CDR3 DNA follows: TGTGCCAGCAGCTTAGATTTTGGCGGCCCTGAAGCTTTCTTT. It is translated as CASSLDFGGPEAFF.

The CDR3 bases are TGTGCCAGCAGCCGGGGGACAGGGGCGGACACTGAAGCTTTCTTT. This codes for CASSRGTGADTEAFF. The V call is TRBV3-1 (or the pseudogene TRBV3-2), the J call TRBJ1-1; TRBD1 matches 10 bases. V gave up 4 bases and J gave up 3 bases; unmatched junction bases: 5. CDR1 is LGHDT and CDR2 is YNNKEL in the germline V gene (reference sequence). There are 15 residues in the CDR3.

The genes are TRBV14 and TRBJ1-2, with TRBD1 matching over 7 bases. The CDR3 length is 13 residues. J gave up 4 bases and V 4 bases, and 3 bases lay outside the gene matches. Germline V gene lookup returns CDR1 SGHDN and CDR2 FVKESK. CDR3 amino acids: CASSPRDSYGYTF. The CDR3 DNA reads as TGTGCCAGCAGCCCCCGGGACAGCTATGGCTACACCTTC.

The chain couples TRBV11-2 to TRBJ1-2; possible D gene TRBD1, 5 bases. V lost 1 base and J 4 bases, leaving 13 bases between the germline ends. Germline-derived CDR1 and CDR2 are SGHAT and FQNNGV. This CDR3 comprises 15 residues. CDR3 nucleotides: TGTGCCAGCAGCTTAGTCGAGGGCGGGGGCTATGGCTACACCTTC. Translating gives CASSLVEGGGYGYTF.

The V call is TRBV5-6, the J call TRBJ1-2, with a tentative D call TRBD1 (6 bases). The CDR3 is 14 residues long. V was trimmed by 4 bases and J by 5 bases, leaving 15 bases between them. CDR1 SGHDT and CDR2 YYEEEE come from the germline V gene. The CDR3 DNA sequence: TGTGCCAGCAGCCCCAGGACAGTCTGGTATGGCTACACCTTC. It encodes CASSPRTVWYGYTF.

The chain employs TRBV5-8 and TRBJ2-2; TRBD1 agrees at 9 bases. CDR3 length equals 15 residues. After removal of 2 bases from V and 5 bases from J, the junction contained 4 bases not matched to a gene. Per the germline V gene, CDR1 is SGHTS and CDR2 is YDEGEE. The CDR3 loop reads CASSLHRGQTGELFF. The CDR3 bases are TGTGCCAGCAGCTTACACAGGGGGCAAACCGGGGAGCTGTTTTTT.

J is TRBJ2-2 and V is TRBV6-4; TRBD2 is a possible D gene (5 bases). The germline CDR1 and CDR2 sequences are MRHNA and SNTAGT. The CDR3 is 13 amino acids. With 5 bases removed from V and 7 bases from J, the gap between germline ends came to 11 bases. CDR3 region: CASSPGRDGELFF. Written as DNA, the CDR3 is TGTGCCAGCAGTCCAGGCCGGGACGGGGAGCTGTTTTTT.

This clone was seen a handful of times. This chain connects TRBV7-2 to TRBJ1-4, with D possibly being TRBD1 (5 bases). Germline CDR1 and CDR2: SGHTA and FQGNSA. CDR3 length: 16 amino acids. Trimming stripped 5 bases from V and 4 bases from J, with 17 bases between. The CDR3 DNA reads TGTGCCAGCAGCGCGGGGATGGGACGGAATAATGAAAAACTGTTTTTT. This sequence encodes CASSAGMGRNNEKLFF.

The chain is built from TRBV4-2 and TRBJ2-5; TRBD2 matches 10 bases. J lost 1 base, V lost 4 bases, and 9 bases had no gene match. The CDR3 covers 17 residues. CDR1 is LGHNA, CDR2 YNFKEQ, per germline. CDR3 residues: CASSPQLAGMVQETQYF. In DNA form, the CDR3 reads TGTGCCAGCAGCCCTCAACTAGCGGGGATGGTCCAAGAGACCCAGTACTTC.

The J gene is TRBJ1-4, the V gene TRBV7-2; 9 bases are a match to TRBD1. From germline, CDR1 is SGHTA and CDR2 FQGNSA. The V gene end was trimmed by 4 bases and the J gene end by 15 bases; junction bases not matched to a gene: 6. CDR3 length equals 12 residues. The CDR3 bases are TGTGCCAGCAGCTCTACAGGGGGCAGTATGTTTTTT. The encoded protein is CASSSTGGSMFF.

The chain recombines TRBV5-4 with TRBJ1-2; D is unresolved. Between the trimmed V and J ends, which lost 7 bases and 6 bases, there was a span of 7 bases. CDR1 and CDR2 from the germline V gene are SGHNT and YYREEE (reference sequence). CDR3 length equals 10 residues. Written as DNA, the CDR3 is TGTGCCAGCCCCTCCCATGGCTACACCTTC. Translated, it gives CASPSHGYTF.

This clone has just one count. The CDR3 protein is CASSPDREDGYTF. The CDR3 nucleotides read TGTGCCAGCTCGCCGGACAGGGAGGATGGCTACACCTTC. The chain uses TRBV18 and TRBJ1-2, with TRBD1 identical over 8 bases. Germline V gives CDR1 KGHSH, CDR2 LQKENI. V was clipped by 6 bases and J by 6 bases; unmatched bases: 6. This CDR3 spans 13 amino acids. The whole variable domain, filled in from reference TRBV18 and TRBJ1-2, reads NAGVMQNPRHLVRRRGQEARLRCSPMKGHSHVYWYRQLPEEGLKFMVYLQKENIIDESGMPKERFSAEFPKEGPSILRIQQVVRGDSAAYFCASSPDREDGYTFGSGTRLTVV.

The CDR3: CASSSPGAGELFF. The CDR3 nucleotides are TGTGCCAGCAGCTCCCCCGGAGCCGGGGAGCTGTTTTTT. The V call is TRBV7-2, the J call TRBJ2-2, with D unclear. The CDR3 spans 13 residues. V dropped 4 bases and J dropped 6 bases, with 9 bases sitting between them. From germline, CDR1 is SGHTA and CDR2 FQGNSA.